The clone carrying this T cell receptor beta chain has ten or more counts. TCRdb itself ran the 5' RACE reads through MiXCR, one entry per CDR3 protein. The sample records around 30,000 distinct CDR3 sequences, about 9.9% being singletons. V gave up 0 bases and J gave up 9 bases, with 9 bases separating them. The CDR3 loop spans 13 amino acids. Germline V CDR1 and CDR2: GTSNPN, SVGIG (reference sequence). This record comes from a study of early T cells in non-severe SARS-CoV-2 infection. This clonotype was obtained from an adult who was a healthcare worker with PCR-confirmed SARS-CoV-2 infection or an uninfected control (not recorded which). What was sequenced was whole blood. The chain combines TRBV30 with TRBJ1-6, with D possibly matching TRBD1 (5 bases). This chain's CDR3 is CAWSVQEGSPLHF. The CDR3, as DNA: TGTGCCTGGAGTGTACAGGAGGGTTCACCCCTCCACTTT.